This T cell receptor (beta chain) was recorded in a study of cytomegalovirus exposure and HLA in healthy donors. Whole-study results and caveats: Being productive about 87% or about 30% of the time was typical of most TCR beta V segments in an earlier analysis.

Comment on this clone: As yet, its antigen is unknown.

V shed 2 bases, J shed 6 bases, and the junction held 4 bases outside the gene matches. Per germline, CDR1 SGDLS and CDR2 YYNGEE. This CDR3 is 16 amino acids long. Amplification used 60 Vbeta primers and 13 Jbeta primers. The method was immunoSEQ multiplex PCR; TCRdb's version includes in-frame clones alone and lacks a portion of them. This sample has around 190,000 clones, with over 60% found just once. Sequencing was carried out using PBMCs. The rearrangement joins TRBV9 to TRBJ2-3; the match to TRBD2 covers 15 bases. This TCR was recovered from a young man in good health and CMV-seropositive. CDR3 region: CASSVPGLAGGDTQYF. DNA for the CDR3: TGTGCCAGCAGCGTCCCTGGACTAGCGGGAGGGGATACGCAGTATTTT.